This TCR beta chain was obtained from a study of regulatory T cells in long-lasting Graves disease. Study-wide background: Persistent cases took antithyroid drugs over 5 years and stayed TSH receptor antibody positive.

Study findings and constraints: Clonotypes that were public and shared totalled approximately 3,000 in persistent patients versus 800 to 1,000 in new patients.

iRepertoire HTBI primers and Arm-PCR of CDR3 regions built TCR beta libraries. One entry per CDR3 protein results from TCRdb running MiXCR on the multiplex PCR reads. The table has 400,000 to 500,000 distinct CDR3 sequences, around 23% seen once; the top ten hold more than 13%. The sample's time point: persistent/refractory GD, antithyroid drugs over 5 years with positive TRAb. TCR sequences were obtained from RNA taken from PBMCs. In this cohort, patients came from an endocrinology department located in Xi'an, China. This clonotype was seen many times. What it binds is not known. The sample was peripheral blood mononuclear cells (PBMCs), taken when the disease was refractory, from a patient treated with antithyroid drugs. This clonotype was sampled from a female donor with Graves disease.

The CDR3 region has the DNA TGTGCCAGCAGTGAAGCAAGGCAGTCGTCTGCTGGAAACACCATATATTTT. Its protein is CASSEARQSSAGNTIYF. The rearrangement links TRBV6-1 to TRBJ1-3, with D unclear. The ends were cut back, 0 bases at V and 2 bases at J, with 14 bases in the middle. The CDR3 contains 17 residues. CDR1 and CDR2 (germline): MNHNS, SASEGT.